This T cell receptor beta chain was documented in a study of patients and donors after allogeneic stem cell transplantation (dated by TCRdb to 2020 to 2022). Regarding this clonotype: The antigen it recognizes is unknown. Per-nucleotide qualities are absent, and no much larger clonotype sits a single base away.

The library was generated by RT-PCR. The instrument was a NextSeq 550. TCRdb applied fastp at Q25 and MiXCR to the public reads, then kept only in-frame beta chains. Duplicate CDR3 protein sequences are folded into a single record with the most common DNA and genes. Within this sample are some 960,000 distinct CDR3 sequences, with under 20% of them counted one time only. Of the sample, roughly 6% falls within the top ten clones. The sequencing sample was made of blood, either unsorted or a sorted T cell fraction (not recorded which). The clonotype comes from a human donor who was either an allogeneic HSCT recipient or a stem cell or donor lymphocyte infusion donor (not recorded which). It is not recorded whose cells these are; they may come from a transplant donor.

The CDR3 region: CASSLTGAGGRYNEQFF. Here is the DNA: TGTGCCAGCAGCTTAACGGGGGCAGGGGGTAGATACAATGAGCAGTTCTTC. The rearranged segments are TRBV7-3 and TRBJ2-1, and TRBD1 matches 7 of the central bases. The germline V end is reduced by 0 bases and the J end by 4 bases; junction bases left unmatched: 9. The germline V gene yields SGHTA for CDR1 and FQGTGA for CDR2. The CDR3 starts with the cysteine, ends with the phenylalanine, and has 17 residues. Only CDR3 DNA is held: 51 bases, read in frame from base 1. When the CDR3 is completed using the reference TRBV7-3 and TRBJ2-1 genes on either side, the full variable domain is GAGVSQTPSNKVTEKGKYVELRCDPISGHTALYWYRQSLGQGPEFLIYFQGTGAADDSGLPNDRFFAVRPEGSVSTLKIQRTERGDSAVYLCASSLTGAGGRYNEQFFGPGTRLTVL.